The rows below give T cell receptor beta chains drawn from one sample of a study of T cells in Graves' hyperthyroidism and ophthalmopathy. TCRdb itself ran the multiplex PCR reads through MiXCR, one entry per CDR3 protein. The sample lists 450,000 to 550,000 distinct CDR3 sequences, roughly 25% seen once, with 10% to 12% in the top ten. Sample: blood. These receptors came from a young woman with Graves' ophthalmopathy. Both conserved end residues are part of each CDR3. D genes are given only for firm matches. Some rows mark clone size as missing; the rest say once, few, many or name a class of expanded clone.

clone_size	v_call	j_call	d_call	cdr3_aa	cdr3_nt
many	TRBV30	TRBJ1-2	.	CAWSRTNYGYTF	TGTGCCTGGAGTAGGACAAACTATGGCTACACCTTC
.	TRBV30	TRBJ2-4	TRBD1	CAWSVGQGVGRNIQYF	TGTGCCTGGAGTGTCGGACAGGGGGTGGGGCGAAACATTCAGTACTTC
many	TRBV6-1	TRBJ1-5	TRBD1	CASRGTGDSQPQHF	TGTGCCAGCAGAGGGACAGGGGACAGTCAGCCCCAGCATTTT
once	TRBV9	TRBJ2-7	TRBD2	CASSATGGLAVYEQYF	TGTGCCAGCAGCGCAACAGGGGGACTAGCGGTCTACGAGCAGTACTTC
many	TRBV12-3/TRBV12-4	TRBJ2-2	.	CASRGHFDTGELFF	TGTGCCAGCAGAGGACACTTTGACACCGGGGAGCTGTTTTTT
many	TRBV10-3	TRBJ1-2	TRBD1	CAISLRDREYGYTF	TGTGCCATCAGCCTACGGGACAGGGAATATGGCTACACCTTC
many	TRBV20-1	TRBJ1-5	.	CSARGVEANNQPQHF	TGCAGTGCTAGAGGCGTTGAAGCGAACAATCAGCCCCAGCATTTT
many	TRBV6-2/TRBV6-3	TRBJ1-3	.	CASRPDGYSGNTIYF	TGTGCCAGCAGACCCGACGGATACTCTGGAAACACCATATATTTT
.	TRBV7-9	TRBJ1-6	.	CASSLEALNSPLHF	TGTGCCAGCAGCTTAGAGGCCCTTAATTCACCCCTCCACTTT
many	TRBV5-5	TRBJ1-2	.	CASSLALGYGYTF	TGTGCCAGCAGCTTGGCCTTAGGGTATGGCTACACCTTC
many	TRBV25-1	TRBJ1-1	.	CASSEGLEAFF	TGTGCCAGCAGTGAAGGTCTGGAAGCTTTCTTT
.	TRBV18	TRBJ2-7	.	CASSPVGVYEQYF	TGTGCCAGCTCACCAGTAGGGGTCTACGAGCAGTACTTC
.	TRBV11-2	TRBJ2-2	.	CASSRNWGGGQLVGELFF	TGTGCCAGCAGTCGGAACTGGGGAGGGGGACAACTGGTCGGGGAGCTGTTTTTT
.	TRBV2	TRBJ2-2	TRBD1	CASSEGVRGQSNTGELFF	TGTGCCAGCAGTGAAGGTGTTAGGGGACAGTCGAACACCGGGGAGCTGTTTTTT
many	TRBV6-1	TRBJ2-7	.	CASSEAGAWEQYF	TGTGCCAGCAGTGAAGCGGGGGCTTGGGAGCAGTACTTC
.	TRBV28	TRBJ1-1	.	CATTGQSNTEAFF	TGTGCCACGACCGGGCAGTCGAACACTGAAGCTTTCTTT
few	TRBV20-1	TRBJ2-5	TRBD2	CMTSRGGQAETQYF	TGCATGACGAGTCGGGGGGGCCAAGCGGAGACCCAGTACTTC
few	TRBV12-3/TRBV12-4	TRBJ1-2	TRBD1	CASTLQQGYYTF	TGTGCCAGCACCCTTCAACAGGGGTACTACACCTTC
few	TRBV19	TRBJ2-2	.	CASSIGTGAGELFF	TGTGCCAGTAGTATCGGGACGGGAGCCGGGGAGCTGTTTTTT
many	TRBV11-3	TRBJ2-3	TRBD2	CASSLSTSVNTDTQYF	TGTGCCAGCAGCTTAAGTACTAGCGTTAACACAGATACGCAGTATTTT
many	TRBV11-2	TRBJ1-2	TRBD1	CASSYSQGAGGYTF	TGTGCCAGCAGCTATAGTCAGGGGGCAGGTGGCTACACCTTC
many	TRBV6-2/TRBV6-3	TRBJ1-5	TRBD1	CASSYSMSRGQDQPQHF	TGTGCCAGCAGTTACTCGATGAGTAGGGGGCAGGATCAGCCCCAGCATTTT
many	TRBV28	TRBJ1-2	.	CASSLREIYGYTF	TGTGCCAGCAGTTTGCGGGAGATCTATGGCTACACCTTC
many	TRBV10-3	TRBJ1-1	.	CASRGELNTEAFF	TGTGCCAGCAGGGGAGAGTTGAACACTGAAGCTTTCTTT
few	TRBV28	TRBJ1-1	TRBD1	CASSFPLTGTGNTEAFF	TGTGCCAGCAGTTTTCCCCTTACCGGGACAGGGAACACTGAAGCTTTCTTT
.	TRBV6-1	TRBJ1-1	.	CASREYNSRNTEAFF	TGTGCCAGCAGGGAATATAACTCTCGGAACACTGAAGCTTTCTTT
.	TRBV12-3/TRBV12-4	TRBJ1-5	.	CASSPRGKGSNQPQHF	TGTGCCAGCAGTCCCCGGGGGAAGGGTAGCAATCAGCCCCAGCATTTT
many	TRBV12-3/TRBV12-4	TRBJ1-1	.	CASTPRRNTEAFF	TGTGCCAGCACCCCGAGACGTAACACTGAAGCTTTCTTT
.	TRBV7-2	TRBJ2-7	TRBD2	CASSYASGTNLNYEQYF	TGTGCCAGCAGCTACGCTAGCGGGACAAACCTCAACTACGAGCAGTACTTC
many	TRBV6-2/TRBV6-3	TRBJ1-5	.	CASSNDINGNQPQHF	TGTGCCAGCAGTAATGACATCAATGGCAATCAGCCCCAGCATTTT
many	TRBV11-2	TRBJ1-2	TRBD1	CASSPARQGPYGYTF	TGTGCCAGCAGCCCAGCTAGACAGGGTCCTTATGGCTACACCTTC
many	TRBV7-2	TRBJ2-7	.	CASSLFGQTYEQYF	TGTGCCAGCAGCTTATTCGGACAGACCTACGAGCAGTACTTC
many	TRBV6-1	TRBJ2-2	.	CASGQGHSTGELFF	TGTGCCAGCGGTCAGGGGCATAGCACCGGGGAGCTGTTTTTT
many	TRBV6-1	TRBJ2-2	.	CASSGGEADTGELFF	TGTGCCAGCAGTGGAGGGGAAGCGGACACCGGGGAGCTGTTTTTT
.	TRBV7-8	TRBJ1-1	.	CASSPFMKTGNTEAFF	TGTGCCAGCAGCCCGTTCATGAAAACAGGGAACACTGAAGCTTTCTTT
few	TRBV7-9	TRBJ1-2	.	CASSSQGSGGYTF	TGTGCCAGCAGTTCCCAGGGAAGTGGAGGCTACACCTTC
many	TRBV6-1	TRBJ2-7	TRBD2	CASTGGQPAYEQYF	TGTGCCAGCACGGGGGGGCAGCCTGCCTACGAGCAGTACTTC
.	TRBV3-1	TRBJ1-2	TRBD1	CASSPWDRPFYGYTF	TGTGCCAGCAGCCCCTGGGACAGACCCTTCTATGGCTACACCTTC
many	TRBV29-1	TRBJ1-1	.	CSVGNRSNTEAFF	TGCAGCGTTGGAAACAGGTCCAACACTGAAGCTTTCTTT
many	TRBV5-4	TRBJ1-1	.	CASSFPRGGAMNTEAFF	TGTGCCAGCAGCTTCCCCCGGGGAGGGGCCATGAACACTGAAGCTTTCTTT
.	TRBV28	TRBJ1-2	.	CASSRVNYGYTF	TGTGCCAGCAGTAGAGTTAACTATGGCTACACCTTC
few	TRBV18	TRBJ1-1	TRBD1	CASSHRDREGTEAFF	TGTGCCAGCTCACACCGGGACAGGGAGGGCACTGAAGCTTTCTTT
.	TRBV28	TRBJ2-7	.	CASSSAGIVPYDQYF	TGTGCCAGCAGTTCGGCCGGGATAGTACCTTACGATCAGTACTTC
few	TRBV5-1	TRBJ2-5	.	CASSTGTPQETQYF	TGCGCCAGCAGCACCGGGACGCCCCAAGAGACCCAGTACTTC
.	TRBV28	TRBJ1-1	.	CASSGGWVRAFF	TGTGCCAGCAGTGGGGGATGGGTACGAGCTTTCTTT
many	TRBV12-3/TRBV12-4	TRBJ1-5	.	CASSLGTFVNQPQHF	TGTGCCAGCAGTTTAGGGACTTTCGTCAATCAGCCCCAGCATTTT
many	TRBV7-8	TRBJ1-5	.	CASSFARQDLYSNQPQHF	TGTGCCAGCAGCTTTGCCCGACAGGACCTTTATAGCAATCAGCCCCAGCATTTT
.	TRBV12-3/TRBV12-4	TRBJ2-4	TRBD1	CASSPWTGVNIQYF	TGTGCCAGCAGTCCTTGGACAGGAGTTAACATTCAGTACTTC
few	TRBV6-2/TRBV6-3	TRBJ2-7	.	CASSYASYEQYF	TGTGCCAGCAGTTACGCATCCTACGAGCAGTACTTC
many	TRBV20-1	TRBJ1-1	.	CSARTGQNTEAFF	TGCAGTGCTAGGACAGGCCAGAACACTGAAGCTTTCTTT
many	TRBV2	TRBJ1-5	.	CASSEVFGSQPQHF	TGTGCCAGCAGTGAGGTTTTCGGGAGCCAGCCCCAGCATTTT
many	TRBV30	TRBJ1-1	.	CAWSVVGTEAFF	TGTGCCTGGAGTGTAGTGGGCACTGAAGCTTTCTTT
many	TRBV2	TRBJ2-5	.	CASSVLGLEETQYF	TGTGCCAGCAGTGTGCTAGGGCTAGAAGAGACCCAGTACTTC
few	TRBV3-1	TRBJ2-7	.	CASSQIGGSYEQYF	TGTGCCAGCAGCCAAATCGGGGGTTCCTACGAGCAGTACTTC
.	TRBV10-1	TRBJ1-2	.	CASSESGSRGYTF	TGCGCCAGCAGTGAGTCGGGCAGTAGAGGCTACACCTTC
.	TRBV12-5	TRBJ1-1	TRBD1	CASGLDGTQPGQGALSPAFF	TGTGCTAGTGGTTTGGACGGGACCCAACCGGGACAGGGGGCGCTGAGCCCAGCTTTCTTT
.	TRBV20-1	TRBJ2-5	.	CSAIGRGVDKETQYF	TGCAGTGCTATTGGTAGGGGAGTAGACAAAGAGACCCAGTACTTC
.	TRBV7-2	TRBJ1-6	.	CASSSRDGNSPLHF	TGTGCCAGCAGCTCTAGGGACGGAAATTCACCCCTCCACTTT
many	TRBV6-5	TRBJ1-1	TRBD1	CASSYSGQGNTEAFF	TGTGCCAGCAGTTACTCGGGACAGGGGAACACTGAAGCTTTCTTT